The clone carrying this T cell receptor beta chain was seen just once. Amplification targeted TCR beta CDR3 regions from RNA transcripts. With the HTBI primer set, the TCR CDR3 went through a first round of RT-PCR. TCRdb re-called the multiplex PCR reads through MiXCR, storing one row per CDR3 protein. The sample holds over 700,000 distinct CDR3 sequences, roughly a sixth seen once. The sample originates from a study of T cells in Graves' hyperthyroidism and ophthalmopathy. Input material: blood. This TCR was recovered from a woman aged 45-65 years with Graves' hyperthyroidism that later progressed to Graves' ophthalmopathy.

Here the CDR3 reads CASSYSEGGAFSTDTQYF. The CDR3 DNA reads TGTGCCAGCAGTTACTCAGAGGGGGGGGCGTTTAGCACAGATACGCAGTATTTT. The chain uses TRBV6-2 or TRBV6-3 and TRBJ2-3, with D perhaps matching TRBD2 (7 bases). Germline CDR1 and CDR2: MNHEY and SVGEGT. The CDR3 is 18 amino acids. V was clipped by 0 bases and J by 0 bases, with 16 bases between them.